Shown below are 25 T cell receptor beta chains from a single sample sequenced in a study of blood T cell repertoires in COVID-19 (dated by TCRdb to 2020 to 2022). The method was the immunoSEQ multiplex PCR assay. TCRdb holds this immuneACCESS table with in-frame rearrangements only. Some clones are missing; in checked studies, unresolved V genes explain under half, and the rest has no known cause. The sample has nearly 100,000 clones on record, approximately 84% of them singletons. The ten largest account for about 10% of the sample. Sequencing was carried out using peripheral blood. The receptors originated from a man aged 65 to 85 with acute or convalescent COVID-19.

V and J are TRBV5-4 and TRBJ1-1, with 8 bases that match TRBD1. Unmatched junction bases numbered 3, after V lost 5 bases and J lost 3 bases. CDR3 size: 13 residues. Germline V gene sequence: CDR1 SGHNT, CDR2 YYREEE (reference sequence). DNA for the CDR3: TGTGCCAGCAGTCCGGACAGGGACACTGAAGCTTTCTTT. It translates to CASSPDRDTEAFF.

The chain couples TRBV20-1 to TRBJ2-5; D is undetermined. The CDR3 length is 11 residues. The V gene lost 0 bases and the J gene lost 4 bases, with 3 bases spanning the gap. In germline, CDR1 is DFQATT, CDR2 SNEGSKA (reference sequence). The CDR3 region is CSARDRETQYF. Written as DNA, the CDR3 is TGCAGTGCTAGAGATCGAGAGACCCAGTACTTC.

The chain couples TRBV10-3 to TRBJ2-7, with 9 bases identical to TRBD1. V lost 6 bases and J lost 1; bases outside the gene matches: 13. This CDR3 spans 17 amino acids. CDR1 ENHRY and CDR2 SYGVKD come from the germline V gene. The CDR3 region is CAIRGTGSMRGSYEQYF. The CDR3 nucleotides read TGTGCCATCAGGGGGACAGGGAGCATGAGGGGGTCCTACGAGCAGTACTTC.

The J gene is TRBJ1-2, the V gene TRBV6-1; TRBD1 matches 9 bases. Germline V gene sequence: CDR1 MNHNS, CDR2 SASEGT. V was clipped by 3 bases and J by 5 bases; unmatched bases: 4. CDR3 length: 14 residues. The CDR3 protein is CASSDGQGPYGYTF. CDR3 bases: TGTGCCAGCAGTGATGGACAGGGGCCTTATGGCTACACCTTC.

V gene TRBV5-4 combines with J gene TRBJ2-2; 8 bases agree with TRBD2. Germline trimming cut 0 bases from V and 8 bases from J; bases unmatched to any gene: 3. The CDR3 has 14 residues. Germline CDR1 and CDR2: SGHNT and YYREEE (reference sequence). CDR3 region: CASSLAGRAGELFF. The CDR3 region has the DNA TGTGCCAGCAGCTTGGCCGGGAGGGCAGGGGAGCTGTTTTTT.

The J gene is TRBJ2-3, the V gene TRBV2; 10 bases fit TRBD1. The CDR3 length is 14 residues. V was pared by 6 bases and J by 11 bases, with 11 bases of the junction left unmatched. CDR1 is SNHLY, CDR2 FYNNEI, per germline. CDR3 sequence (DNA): TGTGCCAGCAGGACCGACAGGGGGCTGAGTAAGCAGTATTTT. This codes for CASRTDRGLSKQYF.

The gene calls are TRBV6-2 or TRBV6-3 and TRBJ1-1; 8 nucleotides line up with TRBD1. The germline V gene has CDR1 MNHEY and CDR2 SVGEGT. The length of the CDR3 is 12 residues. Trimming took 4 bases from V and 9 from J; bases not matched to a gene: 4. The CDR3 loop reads CASSFRTGQAFF. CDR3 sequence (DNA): TGTGCCAGCAGTTTCAGGACAGGGCAAGCTTTCTTT.

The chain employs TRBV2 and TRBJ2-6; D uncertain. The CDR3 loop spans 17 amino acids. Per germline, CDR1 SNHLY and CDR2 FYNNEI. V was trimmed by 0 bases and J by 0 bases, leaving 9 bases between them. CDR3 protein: CASSEAPLFSGANVLTF. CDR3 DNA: TGTGCCAGCAGTGAAGCCCCTCTCTTCTCTGGGGCCAACGTCCTGACTTTC.

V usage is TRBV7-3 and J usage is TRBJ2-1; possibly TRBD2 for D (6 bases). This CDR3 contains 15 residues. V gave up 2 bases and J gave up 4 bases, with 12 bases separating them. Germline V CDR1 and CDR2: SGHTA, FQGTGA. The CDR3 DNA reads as TGTGCCAGCAGCTTAGGGACGGGAGATTACAATGAGCAGTTCTTC. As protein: CASSLGTGDYNEQFF.

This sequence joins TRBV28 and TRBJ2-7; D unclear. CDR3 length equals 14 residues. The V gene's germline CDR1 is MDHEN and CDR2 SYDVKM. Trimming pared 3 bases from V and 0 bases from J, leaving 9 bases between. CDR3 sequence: CASSFHGASYEQYF. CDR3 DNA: TGTGCCAGCAGTTTCCATGGAGCCTCCTACGAGCAGTACTTC.

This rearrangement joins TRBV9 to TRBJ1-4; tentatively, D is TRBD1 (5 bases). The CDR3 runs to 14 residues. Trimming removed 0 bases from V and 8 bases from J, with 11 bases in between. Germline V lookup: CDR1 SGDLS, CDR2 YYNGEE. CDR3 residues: CASSVGQGREKLFF. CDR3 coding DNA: TGTGCCAGCAGCGTAGGGCAGGGCAGAGAAAAACTGTTTTTT.

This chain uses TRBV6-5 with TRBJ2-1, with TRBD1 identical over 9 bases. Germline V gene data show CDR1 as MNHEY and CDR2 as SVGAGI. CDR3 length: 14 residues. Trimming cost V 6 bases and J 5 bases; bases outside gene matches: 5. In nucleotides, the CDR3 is TGTGCCAGCAGAAAACGGACAGGGGACAATGAGCAGTTCTTC. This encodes CASRKRTGDNEQFF.

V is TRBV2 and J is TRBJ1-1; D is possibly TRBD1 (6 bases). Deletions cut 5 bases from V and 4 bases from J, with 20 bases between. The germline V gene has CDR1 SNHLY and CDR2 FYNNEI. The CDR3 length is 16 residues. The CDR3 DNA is TGTGCCAGCAGTCTAGGACAGAAACTTACCGGCACTGAAGCTTTCTTT. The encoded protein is CASSLGQKLTGTEAFF.

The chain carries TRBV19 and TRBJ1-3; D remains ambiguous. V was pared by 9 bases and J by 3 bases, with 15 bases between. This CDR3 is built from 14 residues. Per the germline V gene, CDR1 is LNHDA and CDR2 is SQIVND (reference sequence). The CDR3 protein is CASLGTNYGNTIYF. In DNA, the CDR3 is TGTGCCAGCCTGGGTACTAACTATGGAAACACCATATATTTT.

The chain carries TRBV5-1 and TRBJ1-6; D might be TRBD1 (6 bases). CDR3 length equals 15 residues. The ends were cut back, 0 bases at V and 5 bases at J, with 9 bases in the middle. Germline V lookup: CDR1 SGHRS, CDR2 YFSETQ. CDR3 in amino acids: CASSLAGANNSPLHF. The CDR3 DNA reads TGCGCCAGCAGCTTGGCAGGGGCCAATAATTCACCCCTCCACTTT.

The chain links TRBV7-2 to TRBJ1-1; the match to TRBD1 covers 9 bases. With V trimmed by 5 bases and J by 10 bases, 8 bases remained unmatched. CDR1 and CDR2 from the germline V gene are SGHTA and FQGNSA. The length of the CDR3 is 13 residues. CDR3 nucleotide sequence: TGTGCCAGCAGCCCACGGGACAGGGTTGCAGCTTTCTTT. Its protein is CASSPRDRVAAFF. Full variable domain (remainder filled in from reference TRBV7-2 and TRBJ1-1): GAGVSQSPSNKVTEKGKDVELRCDPISGHTALYWYRQSLGQGLEFLIYFQGNSAPDKSGLPSDRFSAERTGGSVSTLTIQRTQQEDSAVYLCASSPRDRVAAFFGQGTRLTVV.

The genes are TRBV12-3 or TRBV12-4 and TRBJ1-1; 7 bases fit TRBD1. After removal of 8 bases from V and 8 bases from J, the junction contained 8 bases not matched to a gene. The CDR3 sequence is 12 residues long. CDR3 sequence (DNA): TGTGCCAGCGGACGACAGGGAGCAGAAGCTTTCTTT. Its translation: CASGRQGAEAFF.

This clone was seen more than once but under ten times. CDR3 sequence (DNA): TGTGCCTGGAGTAAGGGACAGGTCGACCCTGCTCGTCATCGAAACACCATATATTTT. Translation gives CAWSKGQVDPARHRNTIYF. The genes are TRBV30 and TRBJ1-3; 8 bases agree with TRBD1. With 2 bases clipped from V and 5 bases from J, the junction kept 20 bases outside the gene matches. The CDR3 covers 19 residues. Germline CDR1 reads GTSNPN; CDR2 reads SVGIG (reference sequence).

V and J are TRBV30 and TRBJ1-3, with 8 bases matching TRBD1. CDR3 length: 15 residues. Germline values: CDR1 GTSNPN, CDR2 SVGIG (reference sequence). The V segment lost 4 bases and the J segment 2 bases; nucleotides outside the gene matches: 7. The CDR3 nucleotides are TGTGCCTGGACCCTGACAGGGGCAACTGGAAACACCATATATTTT. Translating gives CAWTLTGATGNTIYF.

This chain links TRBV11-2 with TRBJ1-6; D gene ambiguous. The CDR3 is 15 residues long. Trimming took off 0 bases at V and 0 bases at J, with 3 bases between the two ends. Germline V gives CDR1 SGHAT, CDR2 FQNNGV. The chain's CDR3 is CASSLDGSYNSPLHF. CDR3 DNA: TGTGCCAGCAGCTTAGACGGCTCCTATAATTCACCCCTCCACTTT.

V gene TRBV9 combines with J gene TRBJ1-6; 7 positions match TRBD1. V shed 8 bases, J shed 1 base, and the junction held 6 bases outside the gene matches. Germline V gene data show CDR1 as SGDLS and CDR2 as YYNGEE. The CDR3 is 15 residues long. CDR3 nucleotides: TGTGCCAGTTCAGAGGGGGCGTCCTATAATTCACCCCTCCACTTT. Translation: CASSEGASYNSPLHF.

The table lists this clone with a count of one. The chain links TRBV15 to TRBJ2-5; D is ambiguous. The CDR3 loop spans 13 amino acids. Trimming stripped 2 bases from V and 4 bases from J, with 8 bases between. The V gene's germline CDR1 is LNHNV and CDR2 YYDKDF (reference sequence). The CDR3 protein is CATSRPDRETQYF. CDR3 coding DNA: TGTGCCACCAGCAGACCAGATCGAGAGACCCAGTACTTC.

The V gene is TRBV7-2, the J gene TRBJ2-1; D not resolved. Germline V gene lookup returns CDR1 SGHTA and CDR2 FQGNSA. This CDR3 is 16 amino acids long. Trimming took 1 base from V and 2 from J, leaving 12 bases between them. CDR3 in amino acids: CASSLGRRNTYNEQFF. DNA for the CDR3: TGTGCCAGCAGCTTAGGGCGGAGAAATACCTACAATGAGCAGTTCTTC.

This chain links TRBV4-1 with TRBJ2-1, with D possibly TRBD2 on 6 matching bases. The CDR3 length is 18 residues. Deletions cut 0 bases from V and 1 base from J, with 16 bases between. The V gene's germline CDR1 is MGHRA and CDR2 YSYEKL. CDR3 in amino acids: CASSQDWSGSVSYNEQFF. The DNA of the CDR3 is TGCGCCAGCAGCCAAGATTGGAGCGGGTCGGTATCCTACAATGAGCAGTTCTTC.

The CDR3 region has the DNA TGTGCCAGCAGCGTTCGGCCAGGGGGCTCAGACACTGAAGCTTTCTTT. This sequence encodes CASSVRPGGSDTEAFF. The rearrangement joins TRBV7-2 to TRBJ1-1, with TRBD1 matching 8 bases. The germline gives CDR1 SGHTA, CDR2 FQGNSA. The CDR3 has 16 residues. With 5 bases clipped from V and 3 bases from J, the junction kept 11 bases outside the gene matches.